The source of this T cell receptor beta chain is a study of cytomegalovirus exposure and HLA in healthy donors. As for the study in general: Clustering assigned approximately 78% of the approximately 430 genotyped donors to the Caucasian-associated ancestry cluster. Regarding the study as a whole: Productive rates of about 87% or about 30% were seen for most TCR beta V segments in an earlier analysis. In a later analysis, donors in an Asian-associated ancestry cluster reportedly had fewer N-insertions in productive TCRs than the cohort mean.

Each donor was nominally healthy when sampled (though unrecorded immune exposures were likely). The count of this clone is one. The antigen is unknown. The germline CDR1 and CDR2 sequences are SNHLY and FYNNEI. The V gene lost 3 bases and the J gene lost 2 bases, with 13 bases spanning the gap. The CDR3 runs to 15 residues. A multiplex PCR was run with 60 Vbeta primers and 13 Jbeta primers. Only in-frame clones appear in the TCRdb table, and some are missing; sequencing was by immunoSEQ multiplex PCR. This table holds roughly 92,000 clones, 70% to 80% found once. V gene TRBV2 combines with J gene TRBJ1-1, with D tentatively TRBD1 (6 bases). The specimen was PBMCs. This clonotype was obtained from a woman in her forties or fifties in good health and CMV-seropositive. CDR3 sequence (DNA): TGTGCCAGCAGTGATGGGGGCCTCAGTAACACTGAAGCTTTCTTT. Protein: CASSDGGLSNTEAFF.